These 19 T cell receptor beta chains were all obtained from the same sample, sequenced in a study of blood T cell repertoires in COVID-19. Method: immunoSEQ multiplex PCR; TCRdb's copy keeps in-frame clones and lacks some. Here the sample spans around 160,000 clones, more than 75% being singletons. The material sequenced was peripheral blood. The receptors were gathered from a man in his 60s with active or convalescent COVID-19.

This clone was seen a handful of times. The gene calls are TRBV5-6 and TRBJ2-2; 8 bases line up with TRBD2. The V and J ends lost 4 bases and 5 bases, in that order; junction bases with no gene match: 13. Germline V lookup: CDR1 SGHDT, CDR2 YYEEEE. The CDR3 totals 17 residues. The CDR3 reads CASSPRGSGSFTGELFF. The CDR3 bases are TGTGCCAGCAGCCCCCGGGGCAGCGGGAGTTTTACCGGGGAGCTGTTTTTT.

This clone was detected once. The V gene is TRBV10-3, the J gene TRBJ2-3; TRBD2 is a possible D gene (6 bases). Germline CDR1 reads ENHRY; CDR2 reads SYGVKD. This CDR3 contains 16 residues. With 3 bases removed from V and 2 bases from J, the gap between germline ends came to 15 bases. This CDR3 reads CAISDGVGRFTDTQYF. CDR3 coding DNA: TGTGCCATCAGTGATGGGGTCGGGAGATTCACAGATACGCAGTATTTT.

The V gene is TRBV9, the J gene TRBJ2-5, with D tentatively TRBD2 (6 bases). Trimming took 3 bases from V and 1 from J, leaving 13 bases between them. The CDR3 extends over 15 amino acids. Per germline, CDR1 SGDLS and CDR2 YYNGEE. The CDR3 sequence is CASSAAGPSQETQYF. DNA of the CDR3: TGTGCCAGCAGCGCGGCGGGACCCTCCCAAGAGACCCAGTACTTC.

This chain links TRBV28 with TRBJ2-3, with 8 bases aligning to TRBD2. The CDR3 contains 18 residues. The germline V gene has CDR1 MDHEN and CDR2 SYDVKM. J gave up 0 bases and V 4 bases, and 12 bases lay outside the gene matches. The DNA for the CDR3 is TGTGCCAGCAGTTCCTACCTCGGACTAGCAGCAAGCACAGATACGCAGTATTTT. Translated: CASSSYLGLAASTDTQYF.

V usage is TRBV5-8 and J usage is TRBJ2-7; D might be TRBD2 (6 bases). This CDR3 spans 14 amino acids. Germline V gene sequence: CDR1 SGHTS, CDR2 YDEGEE. Deletions cut 3 bases from V and 5 bases from J, with 15 bases between. In DNA, the CDR3 is TGTGCCAGCAGCTGGAAACAACGGGGGAACGAGCAGTACTTC. This codes for CASSWKQRGNEQYF.

This clone was recorded a few times. The chain carries TRBV9 and TRBJ2-2; 7 nucleotides line up with TRBD1. V trimming: 2 bases; J trimming: 2 bases; junction bases outside the gene matches: 3. Germline CDR1 is SGDLS and CDR2 is YYNGEE. The CDR3 loop spans 15 amino acids. As DNA, the CDR3 is TGTGCCAGCAGCGTTAGACAGGGAAACACCGGGGAGCTGTTTTTT. Translating gives CASSVRQGNTGELFF.

The genes are TRBV7-2 and TRBJ2-5; possible D gene TRBD1, 5 bases. V gave up 0 bases and J gave up 5 bases, with 13 bases separating them. The CDR3 consists of 15 residues. The germline V gene has CDR1 SGHTA and CDR2 FQGNSA. In DNA, the CDR3 is TGTGCCAGCAGCTTAGCTCCCGGACAAACGGAGACCCAGTACTTC. Amino acids: CASSLAPGQTETQYF.

The CDR3: CASKGLAGVGETQYF. The CDR3 DNA reads TGTGCCAGCAAAGGCTTAGCGGGAGTTGGCGAGACCCAGTACTTC. V usage is TRBV2 and J usage is TRBJ2-5, with 9 bases fitting TRBD2. Trimming at V came to 7 bases and at J to 5 bases, leaving 11 bases not matched to a gene. The CDR3 has 15 residues. Germline loops: CDR1 SNHLY, CDR2 FYNNEI.

The chain uses TRBV7-3 and TRBJ2-3; 12 bases align to TRBD2. This CDR3 region has 14 residues. V dropped 8 bases and J dropped 5; count of bases not matched to a gene: 5. CDR1 is SGHTA, CDR2 FQGTGA, per germline. CDR3 nucleotide sequence: TGTGCCAGCCGACTAGCGGGAGTCCGAGATACGCAGTATTTT. Residues: CASRLAGVRDTQYF.

In this sample, this clone turned up once. The chain employs TRBV4-1 and TRBJ2-5; maybe TRBD1 (6 bases). The CDR3 is made up of 14 amino acids. V lost 4 bases and J lost 0, with 9 bases in between. Germline V CDR1 and CDR2: MGHRA, YSYEKL. The CDR3 sequence is CASSPRTDQETQYF. CDR3 in DNA: TGCGCCAGCAGCCCCCGGACAGACCAAGAGACCCAGTACTTC.

The chain links TRBV30 to TRBJ1-1; D is undetermined. Germline V CDR1 and CDR2: GTSNPN, SVGIG (reference sequence). V was pared by 5 bases and J by 0 bases, with 10 bases between. The CDR3 consists of 13 residues. The CDR3 DNA reads as TGTGCCTGGGCCTTAAGAGTGAACACTGAAGCTTTCTTT. Protein product: CAWALRVNTEAFF. Full variable domain (missing parts from reference TRBV30 and TRBJ1-1): SQTIHQWPATLVQPVGSPLSLECTVEGTSNPNLYWYRQAAGRGLQLLFYSVGIGQISSEVPQNLSASRPQDRQFILSSKKLLLSDSGFYLCAWALRVNTEAFFGQGTRLTVV.

This clone was counted only a few times. V usage is TRBV6-1 and J usage is TRBJ1-6; TRBD1 matches 12 bases. V shed 3 bases and J 7 bases; nucleotides not matched to a gene: 1. The CDR3 totals 15 residues. Germline-derived CDR1 and CDR2 are MNHNS and SASEGT. The CDR3 nucleotides read TGTGCCAGCAGTGAGGGACAGGGGGCGAATTCACCCCTCCACTTT. This sequence encodes CASSEGQGANSPLHF.

The chain couples TRBV19 to TRBJ1-2; tentative D call: TRBD1 (6 bases). The CDR3 length is 12 residues. Germline V gene lookup returns CDR1 LNHDA and CDR2 SQIVND (reference sequence). Trimming shortened V by 5 bases and J by 9 bases, and 13 bases separated the two germline ends. CDR3: CASSPRGARYTF. The CDR3 bases are TGTGCCAGTAGTCCCAGGGGAGCGCGCTACACCTTC.

V and J are TRBV12-3 or TRBV12-4 and TRBJ2-7; D is perhaps TRBD1 (5 bases). This CDR3 has 13 residues. V was pared by 0 bases and J by 11 bases, with 14 bases between. CDR3 nucleotide sequence: TGTGCCAGCAGTTTAGCGATCAGGGAACCCAAGTACTTC. Amino acid sequence: CASSLAIREPKYF.

V usage is TRBV7-2 and J usage is TRBJ2-7; 11 nucleotides agree with TRBD2. CDR1 SGHTA and CDR2 FQGNSA come from the germline V gene. Trimming cost V 5 bases and J 2 bases; bases outside gene matches: 5. CDR3 size: 15 residues. CDR3 protein: CASSQVAGGPYEQYF. The CDR3 coding sequence is TGTGCCAGCAGCCAAGTAGCGGGAGGGCCCTACGAGCAGTACTTC.

V is TRBV7-8 and J is TRBJ1-5; 11 bases fit TRBD1. V lost 5 bases to trimming and J lost 5 bases; unmatched junction nucleotides: 14. CDR3 length: 18 residues. Per the germline V gene, CDR1 is SGHVS and CDR2 is FQNEAQ. The CDR3 DNA reads as TGTGCCAGCAGCCCCGTAATTGGGACAGGGGGTTTCGATCAGCCCCAGCATTTT. Protein sequence: CASSPVIGTGGFDQPQHF.

V and J are TRBV30 and TRBJ2-5; 10 bases agree with TRBD2. CDR3 length: 13 amino acids. Germline lookup yields CDR1 GTSNPN and CDR2 SVGIG (reference sequence). With V trimmed by 2 bases and J by 4 bases, 1 base remained unmatched. CDR3 sequence: CAWSRLAGETQYF. The DNA for the CDR3 is TGTGCCTGGAGTCGACTAGCGGGAGAGACCCAGTACTTC.

This chain connects TRBV5-1 to TRBJ2-1, with 12 bases identical to TRBD2. The CDR3 has 16 amino acids. Germline lookup yields CDR1 SGHRS and CDR2 YFSETQ. With 4 bases clipped from V and 3 bases from J, the junction kept 5 bases outside the gene matches. CDR3 sequence (DNA): TGCGCCAGCAGCCCTACTAGCGGGAGGCTCTACAATGAGCAGTTCTTC. Translation: CASSPTSGRLYNEQFF. Combining the CDR3 with reference TRBV5-1 and TRBJ2-1 gives the whole variable domain KAGVTQTPRYLIKTRGQQVTLSCSPISGHRSVSWYQQTPGQGLQFLFEYFSETQRNKGNFPGRFSGRQFSNSRSEMNVSTLELGDSALYLCASSPTSGRLYNEQFFGPGTRLTVL.

This clone occurred once. This sequence joins TRBV3-1 (or the pseudogene TRBV3-2) and TRBJ2-2; 11 bases line up with TRBD2. Germline V gene lookup returns CDR1 LGHDT and CDR2 YNNKEL (reference sequence). V lost 1 base to trimming and J lost 6 bases; unmatched junction nucleotides: 1. The CDR3 is made up of 15 amino acids. Here the CDR3 reads CASSQGLAGSGELFF. CDR3 DNA: TGTGCCAGCAGCCAAGGACTAGCGGGGTCCGGGGAGCTGTTTTTT.